This TCR beta chain was obtained from a study of type 1 and type 2 diabetes patients. At the level of the study: Donors were type 1 diabetes, type 2 diabetes, or nondiabetic controls. CD4+ or CD8+ T cells were positively selected from PBMCs with microbeads.

PCR was run on genomic DNA. A primer set of 30 forward and 13 reverse primers amplified the CDR3. MiXCR, run by TCRdb on the multiplex PCR reads, gives a single entry per CDR3 protein. Among about 270,000 distinct CDR3 sequences listed, around 47% were seen once. V trimming: 0 bases; J trimming: 4 bases; junction bases outside the gene matches: 4. The V gene's germline CDR1 is SGDLS and CDR2 YYNGEE. This CDR3 comprises 15 residues. Sequenced: peripheral blood mononuclear cells (PBMCs). The rearrangement uses TRBV9 and TRBJ2-1, with 7 bases lining up with TRBD2. This receptor was taken from a young man with type 2 diabetes. CDR3 bases: TGTGCCAGCAGCGTAGTGGCTAGCGGTTACAATGAGCAGTTCTTC. As protein: CASSVVASGYNEQFF.